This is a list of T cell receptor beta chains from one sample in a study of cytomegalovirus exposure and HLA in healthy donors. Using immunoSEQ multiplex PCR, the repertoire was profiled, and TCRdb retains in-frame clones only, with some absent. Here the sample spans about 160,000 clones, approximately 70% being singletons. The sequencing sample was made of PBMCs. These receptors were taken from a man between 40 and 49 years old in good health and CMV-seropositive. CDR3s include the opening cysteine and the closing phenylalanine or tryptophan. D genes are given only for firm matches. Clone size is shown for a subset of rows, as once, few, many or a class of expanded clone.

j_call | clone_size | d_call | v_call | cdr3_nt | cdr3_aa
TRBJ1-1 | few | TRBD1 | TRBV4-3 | TGCGCCAGCAGCCAGGCTGACAGGGGGCGCGTTTTCCAGACTGAAGCTTTCTTT | CASSQADRGRVFQTEAFF
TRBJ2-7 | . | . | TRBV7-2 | TGTGCCAGCAGCCTCGGACAGAACGAGCAGTACTTC | CASSLGQNEQYF
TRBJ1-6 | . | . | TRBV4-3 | TGCGCCAGCAGCCAAGGAAGGGGCAGTAATTCACCCCTCCACTTT | CASSQGRGSNSPLHF
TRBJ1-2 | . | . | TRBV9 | TGTGCCAGCGTCGGAACAGGGTCATCCTATGGCTACACCTTC | CASVGTGSSYGYTF
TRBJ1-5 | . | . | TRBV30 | TGTGCCTGGAGCAACTCCGGGAGGCGCAATCAGCCCCAGCATTTT | CAWSNSGRRNQPQHF
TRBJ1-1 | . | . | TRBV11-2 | TGTGCCAGCGGGAGGGCGTTCGGGAACACTGAAGCTTTCTTT | CASGRAFGNTEAFF
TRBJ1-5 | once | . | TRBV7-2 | TGTGCCAGCAGCCTTGATGACAGGCACAATCAGCCCCAGCATTTT | CASSLDDRHNQPQHF
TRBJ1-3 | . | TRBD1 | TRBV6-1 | TGTGCCAGCAGTGCCCGGGACAGTGGAAACACCATATATTTT | CASSARDSGNTIYF
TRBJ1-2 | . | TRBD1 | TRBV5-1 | TGCGCCAGCAGACCTACACCCGGGACAGGGGTAAATGGCTACACCTTC | CASRPTPGTGVNGYTF
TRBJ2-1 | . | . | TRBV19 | TGTGCCAGTTCTCAGGGATCCTACAATGAGCAGTTCTTC | CASSQGSYNEQFF
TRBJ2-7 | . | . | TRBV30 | TGTGCCTGGAGTGCGACAATCTACGAGCAGTACTTC | CAWSATIYEQYF
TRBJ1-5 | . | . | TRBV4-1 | TGCGCCAGCAGCCAGACGGACAGAACCAATCAGCCCCAGCATTTT | CASSQTDRTNQPQHF
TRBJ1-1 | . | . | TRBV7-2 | TGTGCCAGCAGCTTGGGAGGACTGAACACTGAAGCTTTCTTT | CASSLGGLNTEAFF
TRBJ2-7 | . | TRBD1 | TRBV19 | TGTGCCAGTAGTCTAGGGACAGGGGACGAGCAGTACTTC | CASSLGTGDEQYF
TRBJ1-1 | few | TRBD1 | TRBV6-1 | TGTGCCAGCAGTGAACAGGGACAGATGGAAGCTTTCTTT | CASSEQGQMEAFF
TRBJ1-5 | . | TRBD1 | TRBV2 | TGTGCCAGCAGTACGGGACAGGGGGCGGGTCAGCCCCAGCATTTT | CASSTGQGAGQPQHF
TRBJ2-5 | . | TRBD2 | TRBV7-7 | TGTGCTAGCAGCTCAGTCCCCCTAGCGGGGGCAGGGGAGACCCAGTACTTC | CASSSVPLAGAGETQYF
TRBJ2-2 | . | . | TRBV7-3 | TGTGCCAGCAGCTGGACTGCCACCGGGGAGCTGTTTTTT | CASSWTATGELFF
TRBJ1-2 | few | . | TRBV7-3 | TGTGCCAGCAGTACGTCCGATTCGGAGGAAGGCTACACCTTC | CASSTSDSEEGYTF
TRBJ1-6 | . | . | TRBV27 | TGTGCCAGCAGTTCACCCCTGAGCTCCTATAATTCACCCCTCCACTTT | CASSSPLSSYNSPLHF
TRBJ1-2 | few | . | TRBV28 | TGTGCCAGCAGTTCTCGCTCACAGGGTAACTATGGCTACACCTTC | CASSSRSQGNYGYTF
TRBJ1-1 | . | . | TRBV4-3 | TGCGCCAGCAGCCCCCAGGGAATAGGCACTGAAGCTTTCTTT | CASSPQGIGTEAFF
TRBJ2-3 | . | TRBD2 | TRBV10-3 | TGTGCCATCAGCCCCGGGGGGGCCACAGATACGCAGTATTTT | CAISPGGATDTQYF
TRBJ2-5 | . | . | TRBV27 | TGTGCCAGCAGTTCCCGGTCGGAGGGGGCTAGAGAGACCCAGTACTTC | CASSSRSEGARETQYF